The rows below give T cell receptor beta chains drawn from one sample of a study of blood T cell repertoires in COVID-19. The assay was immunoSEQ multiplex PCR, and TCRdb's table has in-frame clones only and misses some. The table has roughly 450,000 clones, 90% seen once. Material for sequencing was PBMCs or T cells enriched from blood (not recorded which). The source of these receptors is a man aged 18 to 29 who had recovered from COVID-19. The CDR3 runs from the conserved cysteine through the conserved F or W. A D gene is named only where the DNA matches it firmly. Clone size is stated in some rows and not others, as once, few, many or a class when expanded.

v_gene: TRBV5-1
abundance: .
j_gene: TRBJ2-5
d_gene: .
CDR3aa: CASSLGASGQETQYF
CDR3nt: TGCGCCAGCAGCTTGGGGGCAAGCGGACAAGAGACCCAGTACTTC

v_gene: TRBV3-1/TRBV3-2
abundance: .
j_gene: TRBJ2-5
d_gene: .
CDR3aa: CASSDMVRYQETQYF
CDR3nt: TGTGCCAGCAGCGACATGGTACGTTACCAAGAGACCCAGTACTTC

v_gene: TRBV10-1
abundance: .
j_gene: TRBJ1-1
d_gene: .
CDR3aa: CASSEQGFTEAFF
CDR3nt: TGCGCCAGCAGCGAACAGGGATTCACTGAAGCTTTCTTT

v_gene: TRBV9
abundance: .
j_gene: TRBJ1-1
d_gene: TRBD1
CDR3aa: CASSARTGGTEAFF
CDR3nt: TGTGCCAGCAGCGCTCGGACAGGGGGCACTGAAGCTTTCTTT

v_gene: TRBV30
abundance: .
j_gene: TRBJ1-1
d_gene: .
CDR3aa: CAWRRQGSNTEAFF
CDR3nt: TGTGCCTGGAGGCGGCAGGGGTCGAACACTGAAGCTTTCTTT

v_gene: TRBV4-1
abundance: few
j_gene: TRBJ1-2
d_gene: TRBD1
CDR3aa: CASSSPGQGTHYGYTF
CDR3nt: TGCGCCAGCAGCTCCCCCGGACAGGGGACCCACTATGGCTACACCTTC

v_gene: TRBV5-1
abundance: .
j_gene: TRBJ2-1
d_gene: .
CDR3aa: CASRDDSGITGVNEQFF
CDR3nt: TGCGCCAGCAGGGATGATAGCGGGATAACAGGGGTCAATGAGCAGTTCTTC

v_gene: TRBV7-2
abundance: .
j_gene: TRBJ2-2
d_gene: .
CDR3aa: CASSSIGGRAGELFF
CDR3nt: TGTGCCAGCAGCTCCATCGGGGGGCGGGCCGGGGAGCTGTTTTTT

v_gene: TRBV6-5
abundance: .
j_gene: TRBJ1-4
d_gene: .
CDR3aa: CASGEKGVKLFF
CDR3nt: TGTGCCAGCGGGGAGAAGGGGGTGAAACTGTTTTTT

v_gene: TRBV27
abundance: .
j_gene: TRBJ2-1
d_gene: TRBD2
CDR3aa: CASRRGGKAYNEQFF
CDR3nt: TGTGCCAGCAGGCGCGGGGGGAAAGCCTACAATGAGCAGTTCTTC

v_gene: TRBV10-2
abundance: .
j_gene: TRBJ1-1
d_gene: TRBD1
CDR3aa: CASSSTGSGNKAFF
CDR3nt: TGCGCCAGCAGTTCGACAGGGTCCGGGAACAAAGCTTTCTTT

v_gene: TRBV27
abundance: .
j_gene: TRBJ1-1
d_gene: .
CDR3aa: CASSSGQLMNTEAFF
CDR3nt: TGTGCCAGCAGCTCCGGACAGCTCATGAACACTGAAGCTTTCTTT

v_gene: TRBV19
abundance: .
j_gene: TRBJ1-1
d_gene: TRBD1
CDR3aa: CASSPTGTGSGTEAFF
CDR3nt: TGTGCCAGTAGTCCGACCGGGACAGGATCCGGCACTGAAGCTTTCTTT

v_gene: TRBV5-1
abundance: .
j_gene: TRBJ1-1
d_gene: TRBD1
CDR3aa: CASSRRQGDEAFF
CDR3nt: TGCGCCAGCAGCCGTCGACAGGGGGATGAAGCTTTCTTT

v_gene: TRBV5-6
abundance: once
j_gene: TRBJ1-2
d_gene: .
CDR3aa: CASSSNPDSYYGYTF
CDR3nt: TGTGCCAGCAGCTCGAACCCGGACAGTTACTATGGCTACACCTTC

v_gene: TRBV4-1
abundance: once
j_gene: TRBJ2-2
d_gene: .
CDR3aa: CASSQVGLSTGELFF
CDR3nt: TGCGCCAGCAGCCAAGTGGGCTTAAGCACCGGGGAGCTGTTTTTT

v_gene: TRBV9
abundance: .
j_gene: TRBJ1-2
d_gene: .
CDR3aa: CASSVVRGRSYYGYTF
CDR3nt: TGTGCCAGCAGCGTAGTGCGGGGCAGGAGCTACTATGGCTACACCTTC

v_gene: TRBV25-1
abundance: .
j_gene: TRBJ1-1
d_gene: .
CDR3aa: CASSEWEGGKNTEAFF
CDR3nt: TGTGCCAGCAGTGAATGGGAAGGCGGGAAGAACACTGAAGCTTTCTTT

v_gene: TRBV9
abundance: .
j_gene: TRBJ2-1
d_gene: TRBD2
CDR3aa: CASSVATSGSNNEQFF
CDR3nt: TGTGCCAGCAGCGTAGCTACTAGCGGGAGCAATAATGAGCAGTTCTTC

v_gene: TRBV29-1
abundance: once
j_gene: TRBJ1-1
d_gene: .
CDR3aa: CSVEQGRNTEAFF
CDR3nt: TGCAGCGTTGAACAGGGTCGGAACACTGAAGCTTTCTTT

v_gene: TRBV6-1
abundance: .
j_gene: TRBJ2-3
d_gene: .
CDR3aa: CASSDNPSTDTQYF
CDR3nt: TGTGCCAGCAGTGATAATCCTAGCACAGATACGCAGTATTTT

v_gene: TRBV21-1
abundance: .
j_gene: TRBJ1-2
d_gene: .
CDR3aa: CASRGFSTGTPAYGYTF
CDR3nt: TGTGCCAGCAGGGGTTTCTCGACAGGGACCCCTGCTTATGGCTACACCTTC

v_gene: TRBV4-1
abundance: .
j_gene: TRBJ2-1
d_gene: .
CDR3aa: CASSQPLGGINNEQFF
CDR3nt: TGCGCCAGCAGCCAACCTTTGGGGGGTATCAACAATGAGCAGTTCTTC

v_gene: TRBV27
abundance: once
j_gene: TRBJ1-5
d_gene: .
CDR3aa: CASSSPGEPQHF
CDR3nt: TGTGCCAGCAGTAGTCCAGGGGAGCCCCAGCATTTT

v_gene: TRBV4-1
abundance: .
j_gene: TRBJ1-2
d_gene: .
CDR3aa: CASSQDRGSGYGYTF
CDR3nt: TGCGCCAGCAGCCAAGACAGGGGTTCAGGCTATGGCTACACCTTC

v_gene: TRBV5-4
abundance: .
j_gene: TRBJ2-1
d_gene: TRBD1
CDR3aa: CASSFPGQTPSEQFF
CDR3nt: TGTGCCAGCAGTTTTCCGGGACAGACCCCTAGTGAGCAGTTCTTC

v_gene: TRBV9
abundance: .
j_gene: TRBJ1-6
d_gene: TRBD1
CDR3aa: CASSLSWGTEYNSPLHF
CDR3nt: TGTGCCAGCAGCCTTAGTTGGGGGACAGAATATAATTCACCCCTCCACTTT

v_gene: TRBV7-9
abundance: once
j_gene: TRBJ1-2
d_gene: .
CDR3aa: CASSLGAGNGYTF
CDR3nt: TGTGCCAGCAGCTTAGGGGCGGGGAACGGCTACACCTTC

v_gene: TRBV6-5
abundance: .
j_gene: TRBJ1-4
d_gene: .
CDR3aa: CASSLSFATNEKLFF
CDR3nt: TGTGCCAGCAGCCTATCATTTGCAACTAATGAAAAACTGTTTTTT

v_gene: TRBV12-5
abundance: once
j_gene: TRBJ2-2
d_gene: TRBD1
CDR3aa: CASGLARQGEGSGELFF
CDR3nt: TGTGCTAGTGGTTTGGCCCGACAGGGAGAGGGTTCCGGGGAGCTGTTTTTT

v_gene: TRBV30
abundance: .
j_gene: TRBJ2-1
d_gene: .
CDR3aa: CAWCKGLSSYNEQFF
CDR3nt: TGTGCCTGGTGTAAGGGACTGTCATCCTACAATGAGCAGTTCTTC

v_gene: TRBV27
abundance: .
j_gene: TRBJ2-1
d_gene: .
CDR3aa: CASSLSAARRFF
CDR3nt: TGTGCCAGCAGTTTATCAGCGGCGAGGAGGTTCTTC

v_gene: TRBV7-2
abundance: .
j_gene: TRBJ2-7
d_gene: TRBD1
CDR3aa: CASSPLGTGIYEQYF
CDR3nt: TGTGCCAGCAGCCCTCTCGGGACAGGCATCTACGAGCAGTACTTC

v_gene: TRBV6-5
abundance: .
j_gene: TRBJ1-5
d_gene: TRBD1
CDR3aa: CASSWTGEQPQHF
CDR3nt: TGTGCCAGCAGCTGGACAGGGGAACAGCCCCAGCATTTT

v_gene: TRBV29-1
abundance: .
j_gene: TRBJ1-1
d_gene: .
CDR3aa: CSVMGHLNTEAFF
CDR3nt: TGCAGCGTTATGGGACACTTGAACACTGAAGCTTTCTTT

v_gene: TRBV6-5
abundance: .
j_gene: TRBJ1-5
d_gene: TRBD1
CDR3aa: CASSRTGDSNQPQHF
CDR3nt: TGTGCCAGCAGTCGGACAGGGGATAGCAATCAGCCCCAGCATTTT

v_gene: TRBV20-1
abundance: .
j_gene: TRBJ1-2
d_gene: .
CDR3aa: CSAPDNYGYTF
CDR3nt: TGCAGTGCTCCAGATAACTATGGCTACACCTTC

v_gene: TRBV5-1
abundance: .
j_gene: TRBJ1-6
d_gene: .
CDR3aa: CASKGLPDNSPLHF
CDR3nt: TGCGCCAGCAAGGGGCTGCCAGATAATTCACCCCTCCACTTT

v_gene: TRBV7-9
abundance: .
j_gene: TRBJ2-6
d_gene: .
CDR3aa: CASSEGLRANVLTF
CDR3nt: TGTGCCAGCAGCGAGGGACTTAGGGCCAACGTCCTGACTTTC

v_gene: TRBV7-9
abundance: .
j_gene: TRBJ1-1
d_gene: .
CDR3aa: CAGGDLGNTEAFF
CDR3nt: TGTGCCGGGGGGGACCTAGGGAACACTGAAGCTTTCTTT

v_gene: TRBV5-5
abundance: .
j_gene: TRBJ1-5
d_gene: TRBD1
CDR3aa: CASSSGQGISQPQHF
CDR3nt: TGTGCCAGCAGCTCTGGACAGGGGATAAGTCAGCCCCAGCATTTT

v_gene: TRBV5-4
abundance: .
j_gene: TRBJ1-1
d_gene: TRBD1
CDR3aa: CASSQKGQGWLAFF
CDR3nt: TGTGCCAGCAGCCAAAAAGGACAGGGGTGGTTAGCTTTCTTT

v_gene: TRBV12-3/TRBV12-4
abundance: .
j_gene: TRBJ1-1
d_gene: .
CDR3aa: CASRRENTEAFF
CDR3nt: TGTGCCAGCAGGCGGGAGAACACTGAAGCTTTCTTT

v_gene: TRBV28
abundance: .
j_gene: TRBJ2-1
d_gene: TRBD2
CDR3aa: CASLGGGRNEQFF
CDR3nt: TGTGCCAGCCTTGGGGGCGGGAGGAATGAGCAGTTCTTC

v_gene: TRBV3-1/TRBV3-2
abundance: .
j_gene: TRBJ2-4
d_gene: TRBD2
CDR3aa: CASSQMTSGGSIGIQYF
CDR3nt: TGTGCCAGCAGCCAAATGACTAGCGGGGGCTCCATCGGCATTCAGTACTTC

v_gene: TRBV19
abundance: .
j_gene: TRBJ2-1
d_gene: TRBD2
CDR3aa: CASSVSGGNEQFF
CDR3nt: TGTGCCAGTAGTGTTAGCGGGGGTAATGAGCAGTTCTTC

v_gene: TRBV5-6
abundance: .
j_gene: TRBJ1-2
d_gene: TRBD1
CDR3aa: CASRGAGTGNYGYTF
CDR3nt: TGTGCCAGCAGGGGTGCCGGGACAGGGAACTATGGCTACACCTTC

v_gene: TRBV5-6
abundance: .
j_gene: TRBJ1-1
d_gene: TRBD1
CDR3aa: CASSSELNRGETFF
CDR3nt: TGTGCCAGCAGTTCCGAATTAAACAGGGGTGAGACTTTCTTT

v_gene: TRBV2
abundance: .
j_gene: TRBJ2-3
d_gene: TRBD2
CDR3aa: CASSGLAGGTDTQYF
CDR3nt: TGTGCCAGCAGTGGTCTAGCGGGAGGTACAGATACGCAGTATTTT

v_gene: TRBV9
abundance: .
j_gene: TRBJ2-7
d_gene: TRBD1
CDR3aa: CASSVDPGTGTRYEQYF
CDR3nt: TGTGCCAGCAGCGTAGACCCCGGGACAGGGACGAGATACGAGCAGTACTTC

v_gene: TRBV4-1
abundance: .
j_gene: TRBJ2-1
d_gene: .
CDR3aa: CASSPTPGSLTYNEQFF
CDR3nt: TGCGCCAGCAGCCCTACCCCGGGTAGCCTAACCTACAATGAGCAGTTCTTC

v_gene: TRBV11-3
abundance: .
j_gene: TRBJ2-7
d_gene: .
CDR3aa: CASSLNGYEQYF
CDR3nt: TGTGCCAGCAGCTTGAACGGGTACGAGCAGTACTTC

v_gene: TRBV4-1
abundance: .
j_gene: TRBJ2-3
d_gene: .
CDR3aa: CASSQSGASTDTQYF
CDR3nt: TGCGCCAGCAGCCAGAGCGGAGCCAGCACAGATACGCAGTATTTT

v_gene: TRBV4-2
abundance: .
j_gene: TRBJ2-1
d_gene: .
CDR3aa: CASSQGRLASASSYNEQFF
CDR3nt: TGTGCCAGCAGCCAAGGGCGTCTGGCAAGCGCGAGCTCCTACAATGAGCAGTTCTTC

v_gene: TRBV19
abundance: .
j_gene: TRBJ1-4
d_gene: .
CDR3aa: CASSPLGARLTTNEKLFF
CDR3nt: TGTGCCAGTAGTCCGTTGGGTGCGAGACTGACAACTAATGAAAAACTGTTTTTT

v_gene: TRBV29-1
abundance: .
j_gene: TRBJ1-2
d_gene: .
CDR3aa: CSVEGGSHYGYTF
CDR3nt: TGCAGCGTTGAGGGGGGATCGCACTATGGCTACACCTTC

v_gene: TRBV11-3
abundance: .
j_gene: TRBJ1-1
d_gene: .
CDR3aa: CASSLEFRSTEAFF
CDR3nt: TGTGCCAGCAGCTTAGAGTTTCGGAGCACTGAAGCTTTCTTT